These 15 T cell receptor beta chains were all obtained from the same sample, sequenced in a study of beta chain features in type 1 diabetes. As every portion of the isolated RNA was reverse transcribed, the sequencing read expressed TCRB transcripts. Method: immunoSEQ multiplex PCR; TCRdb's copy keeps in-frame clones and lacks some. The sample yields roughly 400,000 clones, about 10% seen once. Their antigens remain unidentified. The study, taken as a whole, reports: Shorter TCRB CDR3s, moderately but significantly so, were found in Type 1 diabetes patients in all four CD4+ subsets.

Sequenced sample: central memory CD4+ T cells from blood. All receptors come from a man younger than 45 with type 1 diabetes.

CDR3 bases: TGCGCCAGCAGCCAAGACCAAGTGCACCAGTACTTC. It is translated as CASSQDQVHQYF. This chain connects TRBV4-1 to TRBJ2-5; D call uncertain. V was cut by 0 bases and J by 10 bases, with 9 bases left in between. Germline CDR1 and CDR2: MGHRA and YSYEKL. The CDR3 loop spans 12 amino acids.

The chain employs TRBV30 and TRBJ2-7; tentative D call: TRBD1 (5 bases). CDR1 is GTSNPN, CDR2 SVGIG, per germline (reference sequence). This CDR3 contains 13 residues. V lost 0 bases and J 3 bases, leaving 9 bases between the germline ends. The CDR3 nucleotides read TGTGCCTGGAGTGTTTGGGGCAGCTACGAGCAGTACTTC. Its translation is CAWSVWGSYEQYF.

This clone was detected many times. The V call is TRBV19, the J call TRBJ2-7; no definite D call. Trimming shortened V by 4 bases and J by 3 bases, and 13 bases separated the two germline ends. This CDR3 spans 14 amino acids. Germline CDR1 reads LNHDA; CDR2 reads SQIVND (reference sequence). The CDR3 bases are TGTGCCAGTAGTAGAGACATCAACTACTACGAGCAGTACTTC. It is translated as CASSRDINYYEQYF.

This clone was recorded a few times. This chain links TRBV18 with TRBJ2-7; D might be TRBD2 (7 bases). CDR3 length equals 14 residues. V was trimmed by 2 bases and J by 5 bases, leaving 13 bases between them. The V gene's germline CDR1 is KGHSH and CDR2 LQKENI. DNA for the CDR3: TGTGCCAGCTCACCATCTACAGGGAGGGACGAGCAGTACTTC. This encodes CASSPSTGRDEQYF.

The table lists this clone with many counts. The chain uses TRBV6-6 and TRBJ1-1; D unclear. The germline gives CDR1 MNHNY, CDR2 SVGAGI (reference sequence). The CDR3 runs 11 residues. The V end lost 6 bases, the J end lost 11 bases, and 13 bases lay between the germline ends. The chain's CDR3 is CASSPGSRAFF. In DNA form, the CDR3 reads TGTGCCAGCAGCCCCGGGTCCAGGGCTTTCTTT.

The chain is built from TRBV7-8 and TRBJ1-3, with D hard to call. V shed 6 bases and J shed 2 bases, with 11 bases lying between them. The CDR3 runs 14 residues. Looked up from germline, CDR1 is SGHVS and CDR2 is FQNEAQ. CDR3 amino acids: CASRRIGTGNTIYF. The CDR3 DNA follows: TGTGCCAGCAGACGAATCGGGACTGGAAACACCATATATTTT. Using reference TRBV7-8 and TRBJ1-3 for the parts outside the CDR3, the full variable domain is GAGVSQSPRYKVAKRGQDVALRCDPISGHVSLFWYQQALGQGPEFLTYFQNEAQLDKSGLPSDRFFAERPEGSVSTLKIQRTQQEDSAVYLCASRRIGTGNTIYFGEGSWLTVV.

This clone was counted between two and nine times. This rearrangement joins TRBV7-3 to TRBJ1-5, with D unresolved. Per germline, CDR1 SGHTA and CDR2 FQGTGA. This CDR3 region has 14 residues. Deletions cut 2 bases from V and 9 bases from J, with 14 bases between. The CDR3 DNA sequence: TGTGCCAGCAGCTTACTGGGAACCTTGGGGCCCCAGCATTTT. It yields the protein CASSLLGTLGPQHF. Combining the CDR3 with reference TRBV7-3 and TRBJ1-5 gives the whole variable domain GAGVSQTPSNKVTEKGKYVELRCDPISGHTALYWYRQSLGQGPEFLIYFQGTGAADDSGLPNDRFFAVRPEGSVSTLKIQRTERGDSAVYLCASSLLGTLGPQHFGDGTRLSIL.

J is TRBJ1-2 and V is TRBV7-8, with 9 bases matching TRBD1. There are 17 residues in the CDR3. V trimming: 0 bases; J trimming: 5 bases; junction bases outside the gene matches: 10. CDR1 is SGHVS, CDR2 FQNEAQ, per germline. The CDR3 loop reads CASSLAGQGGGVYGYTF. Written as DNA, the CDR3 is TGTGCCAGCAGCTTAGCGGGACAGGGCGGGGGAGTTTATGGCTACACCTTC.

CDR3 in amino acids: CASSLVQGETQYF. The CDR3 DNA follows: TGTGCCAGCAGCCTGGTCCAGGGAGAGACCCAGTACTTC. The chain combines TRBV7-3 with TRBJ2-5; D might be TRBD1 (5 bases). This CDR3 comprises 13 residues. Germline V gene lookup returns CDR1 SGHTA and CDR2 FQGTGA. V was trimmed by 5 bases and J by 4 bases, leaving 11 bases between them. Using reference TRBV7-3 and TRBJ2-5 for the parts outside the CDR3, the full variable domain is GAGVSQTPSNKVTEKGKYVELRCDPISGHTALYWYRQSLGQGPEFLIYFQGTGAADDSGLPNDRFFAVRPEGSVSTLKIQRTERGDSAVYLCASSLVQGETQYFGPGTRLLVL.

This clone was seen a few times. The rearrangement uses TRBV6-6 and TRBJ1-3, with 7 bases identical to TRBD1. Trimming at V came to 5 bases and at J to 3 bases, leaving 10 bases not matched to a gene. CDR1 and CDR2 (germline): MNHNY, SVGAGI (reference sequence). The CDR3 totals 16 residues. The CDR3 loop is CASSGGQTGSGNTIYF. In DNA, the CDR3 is TGTGCCAGCAGTGGGGGACAGACAGGCAGTGGAAACACCATATATTTT.

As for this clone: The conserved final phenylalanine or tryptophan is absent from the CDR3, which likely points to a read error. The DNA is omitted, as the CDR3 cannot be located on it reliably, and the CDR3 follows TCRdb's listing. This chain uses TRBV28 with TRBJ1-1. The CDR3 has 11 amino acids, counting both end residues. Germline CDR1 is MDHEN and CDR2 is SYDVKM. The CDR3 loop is CASSRGGFLWY.

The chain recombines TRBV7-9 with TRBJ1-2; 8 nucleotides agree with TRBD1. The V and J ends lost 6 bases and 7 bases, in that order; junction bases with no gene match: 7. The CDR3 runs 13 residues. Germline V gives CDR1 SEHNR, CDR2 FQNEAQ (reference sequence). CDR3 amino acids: CASRPTGDGGYTF. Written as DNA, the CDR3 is TGTGCCAGCAGACCGACAGGGGACGGTGGCTACACCTTC.

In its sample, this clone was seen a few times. Here the CDR3 reads CASSPNRDDQPQHF. The CDR3 DNA is TGTGCCAGCTCACCCAACAGGGACGATCAGCCCCAGCATTTT. The V call is TRBV18, the J call TRBJ1-5; TRBD1 might be the D (6 bases). V dropped 3 bases and J dropped 5 bases, with 11 bases sitting between them. The CDR3 covers 14 residues. Germline assignment: CDR1 KGHSH and CDR2 LQKENI.

The CDR3 nucleotides read TGTGCCAGCAGCTTCACAGGGACGGGTGAAAAACTGTTTTTT. It translates to CASSFTGTGEKLFF. The rearrangement uses TRBV7-9 and TRBJ1-4; perhaps TRBD1 as D (6 bases). Germline values: CDR1 SEHNR, CDR2 FQNEAQ (reference sequence). CDR3 size: 14 residues. Trimming took off 3 bases at V and 7 bases at J, with 12 bases between the two ends.

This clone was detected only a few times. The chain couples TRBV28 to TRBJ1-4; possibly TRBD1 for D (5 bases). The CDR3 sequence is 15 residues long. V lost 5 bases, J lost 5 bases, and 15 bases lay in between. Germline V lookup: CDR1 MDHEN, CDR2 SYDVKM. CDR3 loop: CASSPGDRQNEKLFF. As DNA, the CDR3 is TGTGCCAGCAGTCCCGGGGACCGACAAAATGAAAAACTGTTTTTT.